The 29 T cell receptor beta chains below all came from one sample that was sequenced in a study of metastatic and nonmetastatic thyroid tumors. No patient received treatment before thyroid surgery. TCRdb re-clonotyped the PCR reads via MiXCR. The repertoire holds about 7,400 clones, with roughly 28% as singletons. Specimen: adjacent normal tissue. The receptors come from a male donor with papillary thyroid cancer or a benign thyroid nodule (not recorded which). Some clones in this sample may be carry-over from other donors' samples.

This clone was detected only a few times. The DNA for the CDR3 is TGTGCCAGCAGTTTAGAGGGACTAGCGAGTACAGATACGCAGTATTTT. Its translation is CASSLEGLASTDTQYF. The rearrangement uses TRBV28 and TRBJ2-3; 10 nucleotides agree with TRBD2. The germline CDR1 and CDR2 sequences are MDHEN and SYDVKM. The ends lost 2 bases at V and 3 bases at J; junction bases unmatched: 5. CDR3 length equals 16 residues.

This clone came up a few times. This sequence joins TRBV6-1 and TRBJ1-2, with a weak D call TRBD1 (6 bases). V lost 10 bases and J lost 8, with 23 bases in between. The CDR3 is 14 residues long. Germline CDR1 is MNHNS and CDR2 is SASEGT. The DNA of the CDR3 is TGTGCCACCATCCCGGGACAAGGACGGACGGGCTACACCTTC. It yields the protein CATIPGQGRTGYTF.

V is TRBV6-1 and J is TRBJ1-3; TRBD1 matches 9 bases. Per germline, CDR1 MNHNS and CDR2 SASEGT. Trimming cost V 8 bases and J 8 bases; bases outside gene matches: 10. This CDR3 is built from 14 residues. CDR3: CASSGQGTDYTIYF. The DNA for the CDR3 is TGTGCCAGCTCTGGACAGGGGACCGATTACACCATATATTTT.

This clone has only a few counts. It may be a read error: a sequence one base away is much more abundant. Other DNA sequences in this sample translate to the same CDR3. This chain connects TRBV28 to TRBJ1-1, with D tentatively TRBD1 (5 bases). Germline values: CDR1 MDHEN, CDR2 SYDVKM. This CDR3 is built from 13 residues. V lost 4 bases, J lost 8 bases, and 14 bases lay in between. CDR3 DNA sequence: TGTGCCAGCAGTTCCCCACAGGTCACCGAAGCTTTCTTT. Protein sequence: CASSSPQVTEAFF.

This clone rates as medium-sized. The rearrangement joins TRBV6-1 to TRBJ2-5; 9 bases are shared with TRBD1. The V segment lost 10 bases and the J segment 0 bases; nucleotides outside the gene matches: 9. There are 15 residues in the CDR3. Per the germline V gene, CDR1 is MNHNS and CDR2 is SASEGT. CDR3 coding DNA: TGTGCCATCAGCCCGGGACAGGGTCACCAAGAGACCCAGTACTTC. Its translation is CAISPGQGHQETQYF.

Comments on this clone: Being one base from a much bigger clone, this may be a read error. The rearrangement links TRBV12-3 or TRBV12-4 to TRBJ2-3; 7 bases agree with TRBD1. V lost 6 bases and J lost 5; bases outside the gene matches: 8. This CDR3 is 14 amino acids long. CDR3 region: CASSQGQLEDTQYF. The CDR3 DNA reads TGTGCCAGCAGCCAGGGACAGCTCGAAGATACGCAGTATTTT.

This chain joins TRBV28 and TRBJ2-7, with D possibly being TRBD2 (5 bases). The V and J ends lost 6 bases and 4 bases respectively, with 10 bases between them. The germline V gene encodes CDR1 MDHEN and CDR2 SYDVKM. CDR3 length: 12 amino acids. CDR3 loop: CASSVERYEQYF. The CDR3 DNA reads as TGTGCCAGCAGCGTAGAGCGGTACGAGCAGTACTTC. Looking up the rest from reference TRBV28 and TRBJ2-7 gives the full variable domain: DVKVTQSSRYLVKRTGEKVFLECVQDMDHENMFWYRQDPGLGLRLIYFSYDVKMKEKGDIPEGYSVSREKKERFSLILESASTNQTSMYLCASSVERYEQYFGPGTRLTVT.

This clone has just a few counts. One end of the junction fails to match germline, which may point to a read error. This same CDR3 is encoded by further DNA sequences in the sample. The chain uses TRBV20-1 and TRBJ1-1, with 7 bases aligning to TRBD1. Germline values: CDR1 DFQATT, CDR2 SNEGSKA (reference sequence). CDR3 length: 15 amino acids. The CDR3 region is CSALRTGLQNTEAFF. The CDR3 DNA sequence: TGCAGTGCTCTTAGGACAGGTCTACAGAATACTGAAGCCTTCTTT.

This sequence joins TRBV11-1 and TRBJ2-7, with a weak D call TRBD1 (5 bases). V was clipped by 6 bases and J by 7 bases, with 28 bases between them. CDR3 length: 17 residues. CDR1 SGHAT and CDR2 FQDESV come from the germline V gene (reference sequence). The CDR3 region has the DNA TGTGCCAGCAGTAACCCCACGGGCAGGGTCCCCTCTACGGAGCAGTACTTC. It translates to CASSNPTGRVPSTEQYF.

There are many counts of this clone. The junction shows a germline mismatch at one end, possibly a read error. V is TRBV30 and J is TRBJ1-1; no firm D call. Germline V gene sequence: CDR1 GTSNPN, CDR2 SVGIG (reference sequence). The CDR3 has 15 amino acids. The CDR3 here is CAWGVPGSVGTEAFF. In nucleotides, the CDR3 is TGTGCCTGGGGTGTTCCCGGGTCGGTTGGGACTGAAGCTTTCTTT.

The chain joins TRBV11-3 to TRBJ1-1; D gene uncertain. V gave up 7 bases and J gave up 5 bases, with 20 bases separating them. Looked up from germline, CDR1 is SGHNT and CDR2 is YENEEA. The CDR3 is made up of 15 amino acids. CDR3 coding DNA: TGTGCCAGCACAACCCTTCTGTTCGGGCAAACTGAAGCTTTCTTT. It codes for CASTTLLFGQTEAFF.

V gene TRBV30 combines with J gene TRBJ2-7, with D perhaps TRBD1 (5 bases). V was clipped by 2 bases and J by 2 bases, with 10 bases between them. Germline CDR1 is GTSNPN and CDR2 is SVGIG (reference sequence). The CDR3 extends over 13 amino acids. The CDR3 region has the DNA TGTGCCTGGAGTATCCAGGGCCCCTACGAGCAGTACTTC. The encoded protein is CAWSIQGPYEQYF.

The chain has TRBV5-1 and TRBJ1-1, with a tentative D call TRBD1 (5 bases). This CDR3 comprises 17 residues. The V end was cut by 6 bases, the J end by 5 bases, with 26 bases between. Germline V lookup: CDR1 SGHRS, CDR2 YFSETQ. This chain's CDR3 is CASISGSAGVQRTEAFF. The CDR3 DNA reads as TGCGCCAGCATCTCGGGGTCGGCGGGGGTGCAGAGGACTGAAGCTTTCTTT.

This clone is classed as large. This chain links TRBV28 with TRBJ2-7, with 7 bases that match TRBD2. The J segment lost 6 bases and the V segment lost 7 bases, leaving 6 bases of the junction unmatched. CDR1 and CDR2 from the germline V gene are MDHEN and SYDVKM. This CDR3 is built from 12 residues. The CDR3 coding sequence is TGTGCCAGCACCACTTCGGGGGGCGAGCAGTACTTC. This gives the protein CASTTSGGEQYF.

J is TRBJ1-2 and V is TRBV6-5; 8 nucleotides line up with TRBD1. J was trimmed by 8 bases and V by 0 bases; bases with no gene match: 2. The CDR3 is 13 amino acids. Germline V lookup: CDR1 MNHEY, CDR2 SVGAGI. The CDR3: CASSYSTGVGYTF. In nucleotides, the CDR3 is TGTGCCAGCAGTTACTCGACAGGGGTAGGCTACACCTTC.

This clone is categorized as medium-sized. CDR3 region: CAISESRGTSGSGNEQYF. The CDR3 nucleotides are TGTGCCATCAGTGAGTCGAGAGGGACTAGCGGGAGCGGGAACGAGCAGTACTTC. V gene TRBV10-3 combines with J gene TRBJ2-7, with 14 bases that match TRBD2. The trim removed 0 bases at V and 5 bases at J, leaving 9 bases unmatched. The CDR3 loop spans 18 amino acids. The germline gives CDR1 ENHRY, CDR2 SYGVKD.

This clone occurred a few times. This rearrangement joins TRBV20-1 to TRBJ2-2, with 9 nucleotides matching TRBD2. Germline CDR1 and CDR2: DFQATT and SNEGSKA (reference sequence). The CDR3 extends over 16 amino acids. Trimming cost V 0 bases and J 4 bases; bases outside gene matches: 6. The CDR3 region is CSARDLAGAGTGELFF. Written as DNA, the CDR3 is TGCAGTGCTAGAGACTTAGCGGGAGCGGGCACCGGGGAGCTGTTTTTT.

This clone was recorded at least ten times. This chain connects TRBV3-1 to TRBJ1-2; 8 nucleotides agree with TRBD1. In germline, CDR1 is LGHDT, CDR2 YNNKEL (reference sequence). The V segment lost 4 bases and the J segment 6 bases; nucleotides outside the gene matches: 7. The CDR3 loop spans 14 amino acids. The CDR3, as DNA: TGTGCCAGCAGCCTTAGGACAGGGAGAAATGGCTACACCTTC. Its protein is CASSLRTGRNGYTF.

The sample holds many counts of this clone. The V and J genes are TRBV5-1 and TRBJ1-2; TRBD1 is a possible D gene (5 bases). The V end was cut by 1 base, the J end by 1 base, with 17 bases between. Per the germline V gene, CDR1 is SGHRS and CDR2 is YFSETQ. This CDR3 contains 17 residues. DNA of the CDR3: TGCGCCAGCAGCTTGATGGCGACGGGACGGAATAACTATGGCTACACCTTC. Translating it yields CASSLMATGRNNYGYTF.

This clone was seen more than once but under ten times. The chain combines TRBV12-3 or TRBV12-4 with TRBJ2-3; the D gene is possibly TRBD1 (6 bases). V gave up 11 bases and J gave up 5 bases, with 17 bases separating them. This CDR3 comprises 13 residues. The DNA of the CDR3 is TGTGCCCGCACTTTGAAGGGGGTAGATACGCAGTATTTT. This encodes CARTLKGVDTQYF.

CDR3 nucleotides: TGTGCCAGCAGAGAAAGCGGGCAGGGACCAGAAGCTTTCTTT. Protein: CASRESGQGPEAFF. This chain links TRBV6-1 with TRBJ1-1; maybe TRBD1 (5 bases). Germline assignment: CDR1 MNHNS and CDR2 SASEGT. The CDR3 is made up of 14 amino acids. V lost 6 bases to trimming and J lost 8 bases, with 19 bases between them.

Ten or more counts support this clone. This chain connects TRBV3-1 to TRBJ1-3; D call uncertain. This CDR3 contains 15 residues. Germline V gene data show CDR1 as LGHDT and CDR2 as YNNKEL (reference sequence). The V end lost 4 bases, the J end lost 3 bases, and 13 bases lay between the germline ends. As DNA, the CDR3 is TGTGCCAGCAGCCGATCCCCGGGCGTTGGAAACACCATATATTTT. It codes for CASSRSPGVGNTIYF. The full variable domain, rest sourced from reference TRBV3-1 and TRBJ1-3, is DTAVSQTPKYLVTQMGNDKSIKCEQNLGHDTMYWYKQDSKKFLKIMFSYNNKELIINETVPNRFSPKSPDKAHLNLHINSLELGDSAVYFCASSRSPGVGNTIYFGEGSWLTVV.

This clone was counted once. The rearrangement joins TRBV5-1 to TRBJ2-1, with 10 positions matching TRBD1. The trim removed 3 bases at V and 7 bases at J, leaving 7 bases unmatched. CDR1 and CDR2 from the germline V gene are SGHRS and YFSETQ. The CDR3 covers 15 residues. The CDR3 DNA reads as TGCGCCAGCAGCTCGGGACAGGGGATTAGGAATGAGCAGTTCTTC. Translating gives CASSSGQGIRNEQFF.

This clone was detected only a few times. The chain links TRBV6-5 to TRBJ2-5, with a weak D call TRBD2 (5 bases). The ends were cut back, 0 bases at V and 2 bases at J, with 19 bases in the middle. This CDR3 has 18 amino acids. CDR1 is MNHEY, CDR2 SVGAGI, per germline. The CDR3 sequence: CASSYSFPGFGKQETQYF. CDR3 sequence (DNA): TGTGCCAGCAGTTACTCTTTCCCGGGGTTTGGGAAACAAGAGACCCAGTACTTC.

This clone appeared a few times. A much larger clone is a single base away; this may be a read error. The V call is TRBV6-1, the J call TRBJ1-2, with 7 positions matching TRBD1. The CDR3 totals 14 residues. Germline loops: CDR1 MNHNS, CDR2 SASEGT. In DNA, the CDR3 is TGTGCCGGCAGCCGAGCCGACAGGGCGGGGGGCTACACCTTC. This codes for CAGSRADRAGGYTF.

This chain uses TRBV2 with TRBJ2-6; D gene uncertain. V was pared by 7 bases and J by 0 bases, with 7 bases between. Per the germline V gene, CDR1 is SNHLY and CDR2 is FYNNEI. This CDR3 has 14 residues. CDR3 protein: CASKEISGANVLTF. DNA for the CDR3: TGTGCCAGCAAAGAGATCTCTGGGGCCAACGTCCTGACTTTC.

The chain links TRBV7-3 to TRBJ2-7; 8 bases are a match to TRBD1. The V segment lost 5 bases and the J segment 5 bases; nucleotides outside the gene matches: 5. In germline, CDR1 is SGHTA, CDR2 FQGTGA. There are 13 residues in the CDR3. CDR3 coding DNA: TGTGCCAGCAGCCCGGACAGGGACGACGAGCAGTACTTC. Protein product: CASSPDRDDEQYF.

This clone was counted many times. Written as DNA, the CDR3 is TGTGCCAGCAGCCAAGTGAATGAGGGGGAGACCCAGTACTTC. It encodes CASSQVNEGETQYF. The chain joins TRBV3-1 to TRBJ2-5; D tentatively fits TRBD1 or TRBD2 (5 bases each). V lost 1 base and J lost 5, with 11 bases in between. The CDR3 is made up of 14 amino acids. CDR1 and CDR2 from the germline V gene are LGHDT and YNNKEL (reference sequence).

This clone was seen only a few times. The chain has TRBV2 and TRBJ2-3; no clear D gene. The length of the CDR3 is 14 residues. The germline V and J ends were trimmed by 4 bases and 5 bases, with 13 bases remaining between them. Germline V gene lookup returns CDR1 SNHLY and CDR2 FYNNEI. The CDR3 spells CASSVDGLRDTQYF. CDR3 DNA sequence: TGTGCCAGCAGTGTAGACGGGTTGAGAGATACGCAGTATTTT. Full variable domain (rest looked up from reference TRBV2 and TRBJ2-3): EPEVTQTPSHQVTQMGQEVILRCVPISNHLYFYWYRQILGQKVEFLVSFYNNEISEKSEIFDDQFSVERPDGSNFTLKIRSTKLEDSAMYFCASSVDGLRDTQYFGPGTRLTVL.